This T cell receptor beta chain was sequenced in a study of blood T cell repertoires in COVID-19. V gave up 5 bases and J gave up 0 bases; unmatched junction bases: 3. CDR3 length: 14 amino acids. Germline CDR1 is SGHTA and CDR2 is FQGNSA. Method: immunoSEQ multiplex PCR; TCRdb's copy keeps in-frame clones and lacks some. The sample comprises about 56,000 clones, roughly nine tenths of which are singletons, and under 45% rests with the top ten. The sample comprised peripheral blood. The V call is TRBV7-2, the J call TRBJ2-5; 7 positions agree with TRBD1. The source is a woman aged 60-75 years with COVID-19, enrolled during active disease. As DNA, the CDR3 is TGTGCCAGCAGCGTACAGGGGAACCAAGAGACCCAGTACTTC. Amino acids: CASSVQGNQETQYF. The variable domain in full, completed from reference TRBV7-2 and TRBJ2-5, reads GAGVSQSPSNKVTEKGKDVELRCDPISGHTALYWYRQSLGQGLEFLIYFQGNSAPDKSGLPSDRFSAERTGGSVSTLTIQRTQQEDSAVYLCASSVQGNQETQYFGPGTRLLVL.